The rows below give T cell receptor beta chains drawn from one sample of a study of T cells after posttransplantation cyclophosphamide. Libraries were prepared by immunoSEQ multiplex PCR; TCRdb keeps only in-frame clonotypes and omits some of them. The sample has 20,000 to 25,000 clones, more than 80% seen once. The sequences come from PBMCs, collected roughly 49 weeks after allogeneic stem cell transplant with calcineurin inhibitor and methotrexate. These TCRs come from a female patient between 30 and 39 years old who received an allogeneic stem cell transplant from an unrelated donor, was CMV-positive, and had acute and chronic GVHD. The T cells may partly be graft donor cells. CDR3s include the opening cysteine and the closing phenylalanine or tryptophan. Fields, in order: J gene, D gene, clone size, V gene, CDR3 DNA, CDR3 protein. The D gene is left open where the match is weak. Only part of the rows carry a size: once, few, many, or a class if the clone is expanded.

j_gene: TRBJ1-1; d_gene: TRBD1; abundance: .; v_gene: TRBV2; CDR3nt: TGTGCCGGAAGAGGACAGGGCACTGGTGAAGCTTTCTTT; CDR3aa: CAGRGQGTGEAFF
j_gene: TRBJ1-1; d_gene: .; abundance: .; v_gene: TRBV19; CDR3nt: TGTGCCAGTAGTATAGAACTCCTGAACACTGAAGCTTTCTTT; CDR3aa: CASSIELLNTEAFF
j_gene: TRBJ2-5; d_gene: TRBD2; abundance: .; v_gene: TRBV29-1; CDR3nt: TGCAGCGTTGAACCTAGCGGGCACCAAGAGACCCAGTACTTC; CDR3aa: CSVEPSGHQETQYF
j_gene: TRBJ1-2; d_gene: .; abundance: .; v_gene: TRBV6-1; CDR3nt: TGTGCCAGCAGGGAACCTACCGGACTGTTCTATGGCTACACCTTC; CDR3aa: CASREPTGLFYGYTF
j_gene: TRBJ1-5; d_gene: TRBD1; abundance: .; v_gene: TRBV11-2; CDR3nt: TGTGCCAGCAGCTTGACAGGGAGTAATCAGCCCCAGCATTTT; CDR3aa: CASSLTGSNQPQHF
j_gene: TRBJ1-2; d_gene: .; abundance: .; v_gene: TRBV27; CDR3nt: TGTGCCAGCAGCCGCCGGACAGACTATGGCTACACCTTC; CDR3aa: CASSRRTDYGYTF
j_gene: TRBJ2-1; d_gene: TRBD2; abundance: .; v_gene: TRBV6-4; CDR3nt: TGTGCCAGCAGTGGCTCCTCCGAGGGAGGGCCAGGATTTGAGCAGTTCTTC; CDR3aa: CASSGSSEGGPGFEQFF
j_gene: TRBJ2-3; d_gene: .; abundance: .; v_gene: TRBV4-1; CDR3nt: TGCGCCAGCAGCCAAGTCAGTGACAGCACCGATACGCAGTATTTT; CDR3aa: CASSQVSDSTDTQYF
j_gene: TRBJ1-2; d_gene: .; abundance: .; v_gene: TRBV4-2; CDR3nt: TGTGCCAGCAGCCTCCGGGGGGAGGGTTATGGCTACACCTTC; CDR3aa: CASSLRGEGYGYTF
j_gene: TRBJ2-7; d_gene: TRBD2; abundance: .; v_gene: TRBV27; CDR3nt: TGTGCCGGCAGCTTCTCTAGCGGAACTCACTACGAGCAGTACTTC; CDR3aa: CAGSFSSGTHYEQYF
j_gene: TRBJ2-7; d_gene: TRBD2; abundance: .; v_gene: TRBV2; CDR3nt: TGTGCCAGCAGGGTAGGGACTAGCCTTCCCTTCCTCCACGAGCAGTACTTC; CDR3aa: CASRVGTSLPFLHEQYF
j_gene: TRBJ2-1; d_gene: TRBD1; abundance: .; v_gene: TRBV6-1; CDR3nt: TGTGCCAGCAGGGAGGGACAGGGTGGAAAGGATGAGCAGTTCTTC; CDR3aa: CASREGQGGKDEQFF
j_gene: TRBJ1-5; d_gene: .; abundance: .; v_gene: TRBV19; CDR3nt: TGTGCCAGTAGTGGGGGGTACGCTCAGCCCCAGCATTTT; CDR3aa: CASSGGYAQPQHF
j_gene: TRBJ2-4; d_gene: TRBD1; abundance: .; v_gene: TRBV15; CDR3nt: TGTGCCACCAGCAGAGATCTGAGGGGTCAGGGACAGGGGGATTCCAAAAACATTCAGTACTTC; CDR3aa: CATSRDLRGQGQGDSKNIQYF
j_gene: TRBJ2-7; d_gene: .; abundance: few; v_gene: TRBV11-2; CDR3nt: TGTGCCAGCAGCTTTGGTAAAGGAGCCTACGAGCAGTACTTC; CDR3aa: CASSFGKGAYEQYF
j_gene: TRBJ1-6; d_gene: .; abundance: .; v_gene: TRBV27; CDR3nt: TGTGCCAGCAGTCAGGAATCTGGGTGGCATTCACCCCTCCACTTT; CDR3aa: CASSQESGWHSPLHF
j_gene: TRBJ2-3; d_gene: .; abundance: .; v_gene: TRBV12-5; CDR3nt: TGTGCTAGTGGTTTGGGCAGGATAAGCACAGATACGCAGTATTTT; CDR3aa: CASGLGRISTDTQYF
j_gene: TRBJ1-2; d_gene: TRBD1; abundance: .; v_gene: TRBV7-2; CDR3nt: TGTGCCAGCAGCTCCCCGGACAGGGATGCCTACTATGGCTACACCTTC; CDR3aa: CASSSPDRDAYYGYTF
j_gene: TRBJ2-1; d_gene: TRBD2; abundance: few; v_gene: TRBV30; CDR3nt: TGTGCCTGGATCAAAAGCGGGAGAGCGGATGAGCAGTTCTTC; CDR3aa: CAWIKSGRADEQFF
j_gene: TRBJ1-6; d_gene: .; abundance: .; v_gene: TRBV6-5; CDR3nt: TGTGCCAGCTCTTGGGCAGCCTATAATTCACCCCTCCACTTT; CDR3aa: CASSWAAYNSPLHF
j_gene: TRBJ1-3; d_gene: .; abundance: .; v_gene: TRBV19; CDR3nt: TGTGCCAGTAGGGCGACTCCAATCTCTGGAAACACCATATATTTT; CDR3aa: CASRATPISGNTIYF
j_gene: TRBJ1-1; d_gene: .; abundance: .; v_gene: TRBV30; CDR3nt: TGTGCCTGGAGGGCAGGAAGGACTGAAGCTTTCTTT; CDR3aa: CAWRAGRTEAFF